Listed below are T cell receptor beta chains from one sample, sequenced in a study of T cell responses to AZD1222 COVID-19 vaccine. Sequenced by immunoSEQ multiplex PCR; TCRdb stores in-frame clones only, minus some. The sample lists around 130,000 clones; more than 80% were seen once. The starting material was peripheral blood, obtained on day 0 of AZD1222 vaccination. These receptor sequences come from an adult in good health. Each CDR3 is given with its conserved first and last residue. Each record gives: CDR3 protein, V gene.

CDR3aa: CASSIDLSIALHF
v_gene: TRBV19

CDR3aa: CASSLGRETQYF
v_gene: TRBV11-2

CDR3aa: CASNGQGGGYTF
v_gene: TRBV3-1/TRBV3-2

CDR3aa: CAALQGTFFDQPQHF
v_gene: TRBV24-1

CDR3aa: CASSFGTAENREAFF
v_gene: TRBV5-1

CDR3aa: CASSYGTGPSGPLHF
v_gene: TRBV6-5

CDR3aa: CASSQEAGDTEAFF
v_gene: TRBV14

CDR3aa: CASSRRPETFNSPLHF
v_gene: TRBV5-6

CDR3aa: CASSQKLAGYQETQYF
v_gene: TRBV28

CDR3aa: CASSLRLLGRDEQYF
v_gene: TRBV7-2

CDR3aa: CASSPERPVTGELFF
v_gene: TRBV18

CDR3aa: CASSAQGAPNTGELFF
v_gene: TRBV19

CDR3aa: CASSLGGGGGTEAFF
v_gene: TRBV5-1

CDR3aa: CASSEGPQTGNYGYTF
v_gene: TRBV6-1

CDR3aa: CASSRGTVSQPQHF
v_gene: TRBV5-6

CDR3aa: CAISDSMGGTRANSPLHF
v_gene: TRBV10-3

CDR3aa: CASRLSSNQPQHF
v_gene: TRBV6-5

CDR3aa: CASWGGAGSPLHF
v_gene: TRBV19

CDR3aa: CASSFGLPVNQPQHF
v_gene: TRBV27

CDR3aa: CASSSSREGLGDEQFF
v_gene: TRBV7-9

CDR3aa: CASSGQGRTEAFF
v_gene: TRBV27

CDR3aa: CSAAGGVGFGELFF
v_gene: TRBV29-1

CDR3aa: CASSGALMGTEAFF
v_gene: TRBV6-5

CDR3aa: CASSLIRGSNYEQYF
v_gene: TRBV11-2

CDR3aa: CASSLGTGQRSTDTQYF
v_gene: TRBV7-9

CDR3aa: CASSVVLAGNTEAFF
v_gene: TRBV9

CDR3aa: CSVEVQNTEAFF
v_gene: TRBV29-1

CDR3aa: CASSGPYTEAFF
v_gene: TRBV18

CDR3aa: CAWTRTSTGPETQYF
v_gene: TRBV30

CDR3aa: CAWSVGVNTEAFF
v_gene: TRBV30

CDR3aa: CASSFFGGNTGELFF
v_gene: TRBV5-4

CDR3aa: CASNRDRADTQYF
v_gene: TRBV10-3

CDR3aa: CASSRRQGKDEQFF
v_gene: TRBV7-2

CDR3aa: CASSLEGTEETQYF
v_gene: TRBV5-1

CDR3aa: CASSPQQRGEAFF
v_gene: TRBV12-3/TRBV12-4

CDR3aa: CASSLNSGNTIYF
v_gene: TRBV7-9

CDR3aa: CASSPNRGGWTEAFF
v_gene: TRBV3-1/TRBV3-2

CDR3aa: CASSLEGTDSYNSPLHF
v_gene: TRBV7-9

CDR3aa: CASSRLRNTEAFF
v_gene: TRBV10-1

CDR3aa: CASSWTVDVEAFF
v_gene: TRBV12-3/TRBV12-4

CDR3aa: CASTRGGTGDGYTF
v_gene: TRBV6-5

CDR3aa: CASRGVGGEINQPQHF
v_gene: TRBV21-1

CDR3aa: CASSLTTARNEKLFF
v_gene: TRBV7-9

CDR3aa: CASSPATGSGNQPQHF
v_gene: TRBV28

CDR3aa: CASSIAYSDYEQYF
v_gene: TRBV19

CDR3aa: CASKGGTGELFF
v_gene: TRBV19

CDR3aa: CASRTTGAGDYGYTF
v_gene: TRBV6-5

CDR3aa: CAWGATRGQGETQYF
v_gene: TRBV30